These T cell receptor beta chains were read from a single sample in a study of blood T cell repertoires in COVID-19. Measured with immunoSEQ multiplex PCR; TCRdb has only the in-frame clones, and not every one. There are around 250,000 clones in the sample; about 82% occur only once, and 9.1% lies in the top ten. Material for sequencing was PBMCs or T cells enriched from blood (not recorded which). The receptors originated from a woman aged 45-60 years with acute COVID-19. CDR3s include the opening cysteine and the closing phenylalanine or tryptophan. D genes are given only for firm matches. Not every row has a clone size; where given, it reads once, few, many or a size class.

clone size	V gene	J gene	D gene	CDR3 DNA	CDR3 protein
NA	TRBV10-3	TRBJ1-1	NA	TGTGCCATCACCGATCGGACAGACATGAACACTGAAGCTTTCTTT	CAITDRTDMNTEAFF
once	TRBV5-8	TRBJ1-2	TRBD1	TGTGCCAGCAGCTTCCGACAGGGGATGGGTAACTATGGCTACACCTTC	CASSFRQGMGNYGYTF
NA	TRBV30	TRBJ1-6	NA	TGTGCCGCTACTCGGGGGAATTCACCCCTCCACTTT	CAATRGNSPLHF
NA	TRBV30	TRBJ1-2	TRBD1	TGTGCCTGGAGTGCCGGGACAGGGTTTATCTATGGCTACACCTTC	CAWSAGTGFIYGYTF
NA	TRBV24-1	TRBJ2-2	TRBD1	TGTGCCACCAGTGATTCGGCAGGGGGCATCACCGGGGAGCTGTTTTTT	CATSDSAGGITGELFF
NA	TRBV5-1	TRBJ2-3	NA	TGCGCCAGCAGCTACGGGACTGGAGCATCATTT	CASSYGTGASF
NA	TRBV9	TRBJ2-1	NA	TGTGCCAGCAGCGTAGGGCGGGGAGCCTACAATGAGCAGTTCTTC	CASSVGRGAYNEQFF
NA	TRBV9	TRBJ1-1	TRBD1	TGTGCCAGCAGCGGACAGGGAGAGAACACTGAAGCTTTCTTT	CASSGQGENTEAFF
NA	TRBV5-4	TRBJ2-3	TRBD2	TGTGCCAGCAGCGTGGGCTCGCGGGGGGCCGAAACAGATACGCAGTATTTT	CASSVGSRGAETDTQYF
NA	TRBV19	TRBJ2-1	TRBD2	TGTGCCAGTAGTATCACCGGGACTAGCGGAGTCTATGAGCAGTTCTTC	CASSITGTSGVYEQFF
NA	TRBV2	TRBJ1-2	TRBD1	TGTGCCAGCAGTGTGAGACAGGGTCAGGGCTACACCTTC	CASSVRQGQGYTF
NA	TRBV11-3	TRBJ2-4	NA	TGTGCCAGCAGCCCCGGGGGAAACATTCAGTACTTC	CASSPGGNIQYF
NA	TRBV7-2	TRBJ1-3	TRBD1	TGTGCCAGCGGGACAGGGTTGGCTGGAAACACCATATATTTT	CASGTGLAGNTIYF
NA	TRBV9	TRBJ2-7	NA	TGTGCCATCGGGGAGCAGTACTTC	CAIGEQYF
NA	TRBV19	TRBJ2-7	TRBD1	TGTGCCAGTAATCCGACAGGGGGCATCGAGCAGTACTTC	CASNPTGGIEQYF
NA	TRBV5-4	TRBJ1-2	TRBD1	TGTGCCAGCAGGACAGGGGGCTTCTATGGCTACACCTTC	CASRTGGFYGYTF
NA	TRBV7-6	TRBJ2-1	TRBD2	TGTGCCAGCAGCCCCCAGCCGGCGGGAGTGGACAATGAGCAGTTCTTC	CASSPQPAGVDNEQFF
NA	TRBV30	TRBJ1-6	NA	TGTGCCTGGAGAGAGATACCCTATAATTCACCCCTCCACTTT	CAWREIPYNSPLHF
NA	TRBV2	TRBJ1-1	NA	TGTGCCAGCAGTCCTTGGGGGGGTAACACTGAAGCTTTCTTT	CASSPWGGNTEAFF
NA	TRBV19	TRBJ1-3	TRBD1	TGTGCCAGTAGTATGGGACAGGGTTCGGGAAACACCATATATTTT	CASSMGQGSGNTIYF
NA	TRBV3-1/TRBV3-2	TRBJ1-6	TRBD1	TGTGCCAGCAGCCAACTCCCGGGACAGGGTAATTCACCCCTCCACTTT	CASSQLPGQGNSPLHF
NA	TRBV7-9	TRBJ2-3	TRBD2	TGTGCCAGCAGCTTAAGGGAGGGGACGCAGTATTTT	CASSLREGTQYF
NA	TRBV19	TRBJ2-7	TRBD1	TGTGCCAGTAGTACCACAGGGGCCTACGAGCAGTACTTC	CASSTTGAYEQYF
NA	TRBV7-2	TRBJ2-5	TRBD2	TGTGCCAGCAGCTCCAGACTAGCGGGGAGGGAGACCCAGTACTTC	CASSSRLAGRETQYF
NA	TRBV7-3	TRBJ2-2	NA	TGTGCCAGCAGCTTAATTCTGACCGGGACAAACACCGGGGAGCTGTTTTTT	CASSLILTGTNTGELFF
NA	TRBV9	TRBJ1-5	NA	TGTGCCAGCAGCGTAGGGACAGTTAATCAGCCCCAGCATTTT	CASSVGTVNQPQHF
NA	TRBV3-1/TRBV3-2	TRBJ1-1	TRBD1	TGTGCCAGCAGCCGATTAGACAGGGGACCCGAGGCTTTCTTT	CASSRLDRGPEAFF
NA	TRBV11-2	TRBJ1-2	NA	TGTGCCAGCAGCCGGGAGGGGGGACGCGATATTAACTATGGCTACACCTTC	CASSREGGRDINYGYTF
once	TRBV5-1	TRBJ2-1	TRBD2	TGCGCCAGCAGCTTGGTAGCAGCAGGGAGGGATGAGCAGTTCTTC	CASSLVAAGRDEQFF
NA	TRBV4-1	TRBJ2-3	TRBD2	TGCGCCAGCAGCCTGGGGAGTAGCGGGGGGGCAAGCACAGATACGCAGTATTTT	CASSLGSSGGASTDTQYF
once	TRBV5-4	TRBJ1-4	NA	TGTGCCAGCAGCTTGGCGGGGTCTAATGAAAAACTGTTTTTT	CASSLAGSNEKLFF